These 19 T cell receptor beta chains were all obtained from the same sample, sequenced in a study of regulatory T cells in long-lasting Graves disease. Time point specified: newly diagnosed GD, antithyroid drugs for less than 3 months. Making the TCR library involved RNA that had been extracted from PBMCs. To make TCR beta libraries, researchers used iRepertoire HTBI primers and Arm-PCR of CDR3 regions. In TCRdb, the multiplex PCR reads were re-called with MiXCR into one record per CDR3 protein. The sample has 300,000 to 400,000 distinct CDR3 sequences, roughly 18% seen once. Material: peripheral blood mononuclear cells (PBMCs), obtained at new diagnosis, from a patient treated with antithyroid drugs. These receptors came from a female donor with Graves disease.

This clonotype was picked up many times. The V call is TRBV28, the J call TRBJ1-3, with 7 bases matching TRBD1. This CDR3 has 14 residues. The germline V gene has CDR1 MDHEN and CDR2 SYDVKM. Unmatched junction bases numbered 8, after V lost 8 bases and J lost 4 bases. CDR3 in amino acids: CASEGRGPGNTIYF. The CDR3, as DNA: TGTGCCAGCGAGGGTAGGGGGCCGGGAAACACCATATATTTT.

This clonotype was counted many times. This chain uses TRBV6-1 with TRBJ1-2; 7 nucleotides match TRBD1. V gave up 6 bases and J gave up 6 bases; unmatched junction bases: 13. The CDR3 loop spans 15 amino acids. Germline lookup yields CDR1 MNHNS and CDR2 SASEGT. The CDR3 nucleotides are TGTGCCAGCAGAACATCCTCAGGGGGGCGGAATGGCTACACCTTC. This encodes CASRTSSGGRNGYTF.

This clonotype was recorded a few times. The rearrangement uses TRBV2 and TRBJ2-3; 7 bases are shared with TRBD1. V lost 5 bases and J lost 5; bases outside the gene matches: 13. CDR1 and CDR2 from the germline V gene are SNHLY and FYNNEI. The CDR3 loop spans 16 amino acids. The CDR3 DNA reads as TGTGCCAGCAGTAAACTGACAGGGATGAATGGAGATACGCAGTATTTT. Translation gives CASSKLTGMNGDTQYF. The whole variable domain, filled in from reference TRBV2 and TRBJ2-3, reads EPEVTQTPSHQVTQMGQEVILRCVPISNHLYFYWYRQILGQKVEFLVSFYNNEISEKSEIFDDQFSVERPDGSNFTLKIRSTKLEDSAMYFCASSKLTGMNGDTQYFGPGTRLTVL.

This clonotype showed up many times. The rearrangement links TRBV18 to TRBJ2-7; 7 nucleotides align to TRBD2. The V segment lost 3 bases and the J segment 3 bases; nucleotides outside the gene matches: 8. This CDR3 spans 15 amino acids. The germline CDR1 and CDR2 sequences are KGHSH and LQKENI. CDR3 sequence (DNA): TGTGCCAGCTCACCGGCTAGCGGAGGGGTCTACGAGCAGTACTTC. Encoded protein: CASSPASGGVYEQYF.

The chain joins TRBV30 to TRBJ2-3; D remains ambiguous. Germline CDR1 reads GTSNPN; CDR2 reads SVGIG (reference sequence). The V end was cut by 2 bases, the J end by 6 bases, with 15 bases between. This CDR3 spans 14 amino acids. As DNA, the CDR3 is TGTGCCTGGAGTCTGGTAGGGATTGTGGATACGCAGTATTTT. This codes for CAWSLVGIVDTQYF.

This clonotype was recorded many times. The chain carries TRBV6-5 and TRBJ1-6; 9 positions match TRBD1. Trimming removed 4 bases from V and 7 bases from J; junction bases left unmatched: 11. Germline CDR1 reads MNHEY; CDR2 reads SVGAGI. The CDR3 covers 17 residues. This CDR3 reads CASSSQTGTGHNSPLHF. In DNA form, the CDR3 reads TGTGCCAGCAGTTCCCAAACCGGGACAGGGCACAATTCACCCCTCCACTTT.

As concerns this clonotype: The likely explanation is a read error, given a far larger clone one base away. The chain uses TRBV11-3 and TRBJ2-3; 10 nucleotides match TRBD2. CDR3 length equals 16 residues. Germline-derived CDR1 and CDR2 are SGHNT and YENEEA. CDR3 loop: CARSLTAGGPKDTQYF. Here the CDR3 DNA reads TGTGCCAGGAGCTTGACAGCGGGAGGGCCCAAAGATACGCAGTATTTT.

This clonotype showed up just a few times. The chain uses TRBV11-2 and TRBJ2-5; D perhaps matches TRBD2 (6 bases). Trimming left V 3 bases short and J 8 bases short, with 19 bases between. CDR1 and CDR2 (germline): SGHAT, FQNNGV. CDR3 length equals 15 residues. CDR3 amino acids: CASSLKAGGVGTQYF. Here the CDR3 DNA reads TGTGCCAGCAGCTTGAAAGCGGGTGGGGTGGGAACCCAGTACTTC.

This clonotype was counted a few times. The rearrangement links TRBV5-1 to TRBJ2-4; D remains ambiguous. Per germline, CDR1 SGHRS and CDR2 YFSETQ. This CDR3 has 16 amino acids. With 0 bases removed from V and 0 bases from J, the gap between germline ends came to 10 bases. The DNA for the CDR3 is TGCGCCAGCAGCTTGGAAGGAAGGACAGCCAAAAACATTCAGTACTTC. Residues: CASSLEGRTAKNIQYF.

This clonotype was observed many times. The CDR3 is CASSTDRIEAFF. CDR3 DNA sequence: TGTGCCAGCAGCACGGATAGGATTGAAGCTTTCTTT. The chain is built from TRBV28 and TRBJ1-1; D not certain. The germline V and J ends were trimmed by 6 bases and 7 bases, with 12 bases remaining between them. From germline, CDR1 is MDHEN and CDR2 SYDVKM. This CDR3 spans 12 amino acids. The full variable domain, completed using reference TRBV28 and TRBJ1-1, is DVKVTQSSRYLVKRTGEKVFLECVQDMDHENMFWYRQDPGLGLRLIYFSYDVKMKEKGDIPEGYSVSREKKERFSLILESASTNQTSMYLCASSTDRIEAFFGQGTRLTVV.

This clonotype was seen ten or more times. The gene calls are TRBV3-1 and TRBJ2-2; D is perhaps TRBD2 (5 bases). The CDR3 is made up of 14 amino acids. V gave up 0 bases and J gave up 9 bases, with 11 bases separating them. CDR1 is LGHDT, CDR2 YNNKEL, per germline (reference sequence). The CDR3: CASSQDTLARELFF. CDR3 DNA sequence: TGTGCCAGCAGCCAAGATACTCTAGCCAGGGAGCTGTTTTTT.

This clonotype has a count of ten or more. The V call is TRBV2, the J call TRBJ1-3, with D hard to call. Deletions cut 3 bases from V and 0 bases from J, with 9 bases between. From germline, CDR1 is SNHLY and CDR2 FYNNEI. The CDR3 is made up of 15 amino acids. CDR3 region: CASSEKVLSGNTIYF. CDR3 bases: TGTGCCAGCAGTGAGAAGGTTCTCTCTGGAAACACCATATATTTT.

This clonotype was observed a handful of times. The chain has TRBV19 and TRBJ2-3, with no clear D. Trimming took 9 bases from V and 3 from J, leaving 19 bases between them. The CDR3 has 15 residues. CDR1 and CDR2 from the germline V gene are LNHDA and SQIVND (reference sequence). The CDR3 region is CASSVGILSTDTQYF. CDR3 sequence (DNA): TGTGCCAGCAGTGTGGGGATTTTAAGTACAGATACGCAGTATTTT.

This clonotype was seen many times. The J gene is TRBJ2-3, the V gene TRBV6-1, with D possibly matching TRBD1 (5 bases). V was cut by 6 bases and J by 8 bases, with 12 bases left in between. The CDR3 extends over 12 amino acids. Germline V gene sequence: CDR1 MNHNS, CDR2 SASEGT. The CDR3 nucleotides read TGTGCCAGCAGGACAGACGCAGGTACGCAGTATTTT. This gives the protein CASRTDAGTQYF.

V usage is TRBV11-2 and J usage is TRBJ2-3; TRBD2 aligns across 10 bases. This CDR3 comprises 19 residues. After removal of 0 bases from V and 5 bases from J, the junction contained 14 bases not matched to a gene. CDR1 is SGHAT, CDR2 FQNNGV, per germline. The CDR3 is CASSLDLLAGPMGLDTQYF. In nucleotides, the CDR3 is TGTGCCAGCAGCTTAGATTTACTAGCGGGACCCATGGGATTAGATACGCAGTATTTT.

This clonotype was picked up many times. The DNA for the CDR3 is TGTGCCAGCAGGCCCCGACAGCAATTCTCCTACAATGAGCAGTTCTTC. It is translated as CASRPRQQFSYNEQFF. The rearrangement joins TRBV2 to TRBJ2-1; D may be TRBD1 (5 bases). The CDR3 totals 16 residues. Germline V lookup: CDR1 SNHLY, CDR2 FYNNEI. V lost 6 bases to trimming and J lost 0 bases, with 15 bases between them.

The V gene is TRBV27, the J gene TRBJ2-1; D uncertain. Germline loops: CDR1 MNHEY, CDR2 SMNVEV (reference sequence). The CDR3 length is 14 residues. V was trimmed by 5 bases and J by 6 bases, leaving 14 bases between them. As DNA, the CDR3 is TGTGCCAGCAGTCCCTGGCAGCTAGGCAATGAGCAGTTCTTC. The encoded protein is CASSPWQLGNEQFF.

The J gene is TRBJ2-6, the V gene TRBV5-1; D gene uncertain. The V gene lost 0 bases and the J gene lost 2 bases, with 9 bases spanning the gap. This CDR3 contains 16 residues. Germline CDR1 SGHRS, CDR2 YFSETQ. CDR3 residues: CASSLGASTGANVLTF. As DNA, the CDR3 is TGCGCCAGCAGCTTGGGGGCCTCAACTGGGGCCAACGTCCTGACTTTC.

With respect to this clonotype: Likely a read error: the CDR3 ends without its conserved phenylalanine or tryptophan. This sequence joins TRBV12-3 or TRBV12-4 and TRBJ1-1; the match to TRBD1 covers 10 bases. The CDR3 loop spans 17 amino acids. Here the CDR3 reads CASSKDRGFPMNAEAFL. For the CDR3, the DNA is TGTGCCAGCAGCAAGGACAGGGGGTTTCCCATGAACGCTGAAGCTTTCCTT.